The 18 T cell receptor beta chains presented below share a single source sample, sequenced in a study of T cell repertoires in cytomegalovirus infection. TCRdb called the reads again in MiXCR, with one record for every CDR3 protein. The table lists roughly 230,000 distinct CDR3 sequences, 17% of them singletons. The sequenced material came from CD8+ T cells from PBMCs. Source of these receptors: a human donor in good health (CMV status not recorded). Some clones in this sample may be carry-over from other donors' samples.

As regards this clonotype: A much bigger clone sits one base away, suggesting this may be a read error. V gene TRBV20-1 combines with J gene TRBJ1-6; a possible D gene is TRBD1 (5 bases). Germline V gives CDR1 DFQATT, CDR2 SNEGSKA (reference sequence). The CDR3 has 18 amino acids. The CDR3 here is CSARGGVRSYDYNSSLHF. The CDR3 bases are TGCAGTGCTAGGGGAGGGGTCCGGTCTTACGACTATAATTCATCCCTCCACTTT.

The CDR3 DNA reads as TGCAGCGTTGGGCCCCCAGGAGAAGCTTTCTTT. As protein: CSVGPPGEAFF. This sequence joins TRBV29-1 and TRBJ1-1; unclear D gene. The V end was cut by 4 bases, the J end by 8 bases, with 11 bases between. The germline gives CDR1 SQVTM, CDR2 ANQGSEA. This CDR3 has 11 amino acids.

In its sample, this clonotype was seen many times. The rearrangement uses TRBV7-9 and TRBJ1-1, with a possible D match to TRBD1 (6 bases). The germline V gene encodes CDR1 SEHNR and CDR2 FQNEAQ (reference sequence). V lost 6 bases to trimming and J lost 1 base, with 15 bases between them. CDR3 length: 15 amino acids. DNA for the CDR3: TGTGCCAGCAGAGGATGGGGGGCTCCGAACACTGAAGCTTTCTTT. Translating gives CASRGWGAPNTEAFF.

The gene calls are TRBV6-5 and TRBJ1-2, with no clear D. The CDR3 runs to 13 residues. CDR1 and CDR2 (germline): MNHEY, SVGAGI. V was pared by 2 bases and J by 6 bases, with 10 bases between. As DNA, the CDR3 is TGTGCCAGCAGTTACGGTGTTTTAGATGGCTACACCTTC. Translating it yields CASSYGVLDGYTF.

The chain links TRBV29-1 to TRBJ1-1; 11 nucleotides match TRBD1. V gave up 7 bases and J gave up 0 bases; unmatched junction bases: 4. There are 14 residues in the CDR3. Germline V gene data show CDR1 as SQVTM and CDR2 as ANQGSEA. CDR3 nucleotides: TGCAGCGCTTGGACAGGGGGCATGAACACTGAAGCTTTCTTT. Translated: CSAWTGGMNTEAFF.

This clonotype has a count of ten or more. The chain has TRBV6-5 and TRBJ1-2; 8 bases match TRBD1. Germline V gene sequence: CDR1 MNHEY, CDR2 SVGAGI. Losses at the gene ends were 2 bases for V and 3 bases for J; bases not matched to a gene: 8. The CDR3 is 16 amino acids. Here the CDR3 reads CASSYGPDRADYGYTF. DNA of the CDR3: TGTGCCAGCAGTTACGGACCGGACAGGGCAGACTATGGCTACACCTTC.

This clonotype was detected many times. This chain links TRBV20-1 with TRBJ1-1, with 10 bases matching TRBD1. The CDR3 spans 13 residues. The junction had 11 bases not matched to a gene; V was cut back by 5 bases and J by 11 bases. From germline, CDR1 is DFQATT and CDR2 SNEGSKA (reference sequence). The CDR3 bases are TGCAGTGCTCATTTCCGGGACAGGGGATGGGCTTTCTTT. It codes for CSAHFRDRGWAFF.

This clonotype was observed many times. The gene calls are TRBV6-1 and TRBJ1-5, with TRBD1 identical over 8 bases. Trimming removed 0 bases from V and 5 bases from J; junction bases left unmatched: 6. The CDR3 is 16 residues long. CDR1 is MNHNS and CDR2 is SASEGT in the germline V gene. DNA of the CDR3: TGTGCCAGCAGTGAAGCTCCGACAGGGGTTGATCAGCCCCAGCATTTT. The encoded protein is CASSEAPTGVDQPQHF.

This clonotype occurred many times. The chain joins TRBV11-2 to TRBJ2-1, with 10 bases identical to TRBD2. The length of the CDR3 is 16 residues. V shed 1 base, J shed 8 bases, and the junction held 8 bases outside the gene matches. CDR1 is SGHAT and CDR2 is FQNNGV in the germline V gene. In nucleotides, the CDR3 is TGTGCCAGCAGCTTAGTCCGGAGCGGGGGGGCCGATGAGCAGTTCTTC. Encoded protein: CASSLVRSGGADEQFF.

The V call is TRBV5-6, the J call TRBJ1-2; TRBD1 might be the D (5 bases). The germline CDR1 and CDR2 sequences are SGHDT and YYEEEE. This CDR3 contains 16 residues. V shed 4 bases and J shed 0 bases, with 16 bases lying between them. CDR3 DNA sequence: TGTGCCAGCAGCCTGGTCTCCGGGACGGCTAACTATGGCTACACCTTC. Encoded protein: CASSLVSGTANYGYTF.

This rearrangement joins TRBV9 to TRBJ1-1; TRBD1 matches at 7 bases. Germline assignment: CDR1 SGDLS and CDR2 YYNGEE. CDR3 length: 19 residues. V lost 3 bases to trimming and J lost 0 bases; unmatched junction nucleotides: 17. CDR3 region: CASSEGDSFRLSLNTEAFF. The CDR3 coding sequence is TGTGCCAGCAGCGAGGGGGACAGTTTTCGCCTTTCACTGAACACTGAAGCTTTCTTT.

This sequence joins TRBV7-9 and TRBJ1-3; D is perhaps TRBD1 (5 bases). Germline V gives CDR1 SEHNR, CDR2 FQNEAQ (reference sequence). V shed 4 bases and J shed 1 base, with 8 bases lying between them. This CDR3 is built from 14 residues. As DNA, the CDR3 is TGTGCCAGCAGCTCCGGGGGATCTGGAAACACCATATATTTT. As protein: CASSSGGSGNTIYF.

This clonotype was counted ten times or more. This chain connects TRBV12-3 or TRBV12-4 to TRBJ2-7; D unresolved. The CDR3 runs to 14 residues. Trimming took off 1 base at V and 7 bases at J, with 14 bases between the two ends. The CDR3: CASSLGGPGREQYF. The DNA of the CDR3 is TGTGCCAGCAGTTTAGGTGGCCCCGGGCGGGAGCAGTACTTC.

Comments on this clonotype: A read error may explain this, as a much larger clone is one base away. The rearrangement joins TRBV7-6 to TRBJ1-5, with D possibly being TRBD1 (5 bases). CDR3 size: 17 residues. Germline V gene lookup returns CDR1 SGHVS and CDR2 FNYEAQ. CDR3 in DNA: TGTGCCAGCAGCCGACTTGGGACCGAGTATAGCAATCAGCCCCGGCATTTT. This encodes CASSRLGTEYSNQPRHF.

The chain employs TRBV7-9 and TRBJ2-5; no reliable D call. Trimming removed 2 bases from V and 1 base from J, with 8 bases in between. The CDR3 consists of 14 residues. Germline lookup yields CDR1 SEHNR and CDR2 FQNEAQ (reference sequence). This chain's CDR3 is CASSLPGRQETQYF. The CDR3 DNA sequence: TGTGCCAGCAGCTTACCCGGGCGCCAAGAGACCCAGTACTTC.

This clonotype was seen only a few times. This may be a read error, as it is one base from a much larger clone. The chain combines TRBV6-6 with TRBJ1-1, with 7 nucleotides matching TRBD1. Germline CDR1 MNHNY, CDR2 SVGAGI (reference sequence). The V gene end was trimmed by 5 bases and the J gene end by 8 bases; junction bases not matched to a gene: 26. The CDR3 is 19 residues long. Written as DNA, the CDR3 is TGTGCCAGCAGTGTCGGGGGGGCCACGATCAGGGGGATCTTCGTCGAAGCTTTCTTT. This translates into CASSVGGATIRGIFVEAFF.

This clonotype has more than one count but fewer than ten. The J gene is TRBJ2-1, the V gene TRBV2, with D perhaps matching TRBD2 (6 bases). CDR3 length: 17 residues. Trimming removed 5 bases at V and 3 bases at J, with 20 bases between. Germline CDR1 SNHLY, CDR2 FYNNEI. The CDR3 nucleotides read TGTGCCAGCAGTTCCCTGGAGGGTCCCCTAAGCTACAATGAGCAGTTCTTC. This sequence encodes CASSSLEGPLSYNEQFF.

CDR3 sequence (DNA): TGTGCCAGCAGCGTTGGCGGGGCCGCCTACGAGCAGTACTTC. It yields the protein CASSVGGAAYEQYF. This chain uses TRBV9 with TRBJ2-7, with D tentatively TRBD2 (6 bases). This CDR3 contains 14 residues. Looked up from germline, CDR1 is SGDLS and CDR2 is YYNGEE. V lost 2 bases, J lost 2 bases, and 11 bases lay in between. Variable domain in full (rest from reference TRBV9 and TRBJ2-7): DSGVTQTPKHLITATGQRVTLRCSPRSGDLSVYWYQQSLDQGLQFLIQYYNGEERAKGNILERFSAQQFPDLHSELNLSSLELGDSALYFCASSVGGAAYEQYFGPGTRLTVT.